Presented here are 13 T cell receptor beta chains from one specimen sequenced in a study of T cells in localized non-small cell lung cancer. Clones were sequenced by immunoSEQ multiplex PCR, and TCRdb holds only the in-frame ones, with some missing. The table shows 70,000 to 85,000 clones, with less than 85% occurring only once. Source: peripheral blood, taken before any cancer treatment. These receptor sequences come from a female donor older than 55 with stage I lung adenocarcinoma.

As regards this clone: This specimen includes other DNA sequences encoding the same CDR3. The CDR3: CASSIRENTEAFF. As DNA, the CDR3 is TGTGCCAGTAGCATCCGAGAGAACACTGAAGCTTTCTTT. This rearrangement joins TRBV19 to TRBJ1-1; the D is unclear. CDR1 LNHDA and CDR2 SQIVND come from the germline V gene (reference sequence). The CDR3 loop spans 13 amino acids. Deletions cut 6 bases from V and 1 base from J, with 9 bases between. The full variable domain, rest sourced from reference TRBV19 and TRBJ1-1, is DGGITQSPKYLFRKEGQNVTLSCEQNLNHDAMYWYRQDPGQGLRLIYYSQIVNDFQKGDIAEGYSVSREKKESFPLTVTSAQKNPTAFYLCASSIRENTEAFFGQGTRLTVV.

The chain joins TRBV18 to TRBJ1-1, with D unresolved. Germline assignment: CDR1 KGHSH and CDR2 LQKENI. The ends were cut back, 2 bases at V and 5 bases at J, with 12 bases in the middle. This CDR3 contains 14 residues. The CDR3 region is CASSPNPGGTEAFF. CDR3 nucleotides: TGTGCCAGCTCACCAAACCCCGGAGGGACTGAAGCTTTCTTT.

This rearrangement joins TRBV6-1 to TRBJ1-5; TRBD1 agrees at 8 bases. The ends lost 3 bases at V and 2 bases at J; junction bases unmatched: 0. The CDR3 length is 14 residues. The V gene's germline CDR1 is MNHNS and CDR2 SASEGT. DNA for the CDR3: TGTGCCAGCAGTGAGACAGGGGGCAATCAGCCCCAGCATTTT. Amino acid sequence: CASSETGGNQPQHF.

J is TRBJ2-1 and V is TRBV7-2, with 7 bases fitting TRBD2. The V and J ends lost 3 bases and 1 base, in that order; junction bases with no gene match: 6. Germline V CDR1 and CDR2: SGHTA, FQGNSA. This CDR3 region has 16 residues. The CDR3 region is CASSFPPGGSYNEQFF. The CDR3 region has the DNA TGTGCCAGCAGCTTCCCCCCGGGGGGTTCCTACAATGAGCAGTTCTTC.

V is TRBV28 and J is TRBJ2-7; D might be TRBD1 (5 bases). Trimming took off 0 bases at V and 3 bases at J, with 9 bases between the two ends. Germline assignment: CDR1 MDHEN and CDR2 SYDVKM. CDR3 size: 14 residues. The CDR3, as DNA: TGTGCCAGCAGTTTATGGCAGGGTGTCTACGAGCAGTACTTC. Translated: CASSLWQGVYEQYF.

The V gene is TRBV28, the J gene TRBJ1-2; D is unresolved. This CDR3 is 11 amino acids long. Trimming took off 5 bases at V and 8 bases at J, with 9 bases between the two ends. Germline values: CDR1 MDHEN, CDR2 SYDVKM. The CDR3 sequence is CASSNLRGYTF. CDR3 coding DNA: TGTGCCAGCAGTAACCTACGGGGCTACACCTTC.

The chain recombines TRBV15 with TRBJ1-1, with TRBD1 as a possible D gene (5 bases). The V end was cut by 3 bases, the J end by 2 bases, with 10 bases between. The length of the CDR3 is 14 residues. Looked up from germline, CDR1 is LNHNV and CDR2 is YYDKDF (reference sequence). The CDR3 bases are TGTGCCACCAGCAGGGGGACCATAAACACTGAAGCTTTCTTT. It specifies CATSRGTINTEAFF.

The V gene is TRBV7-6, the J gene TRBJ2-5; D remains ambiguous. There are 14 residues in the CDR3. V was pared by 5 bases and J by 2 bases, with 12 bases between. CDR1 SGHVS and CDR2 FNYEAQ come from the germline V gene. The CDR3 here is CASSNLEKQETQYF. CDR3 nucleotides: TGTGCCAGCAGCAACCTAGAGAAACAAGAGACCCAGTACTTC.

The chain uses TRBV7-2 and TRBJ2-7, with D possibly TRBD2 on 5 matching bases. There are 13 residues in the CDR3. V was pared by 5 bases and J by 0 bases, with 8 bases between. Germline V gene data show CDR1 as SGHTA and CDR2 as FQGNSA. The CDR3 bases are TGTGCCAGCAGCACTAGAAGCTCCTACGAGCAGTACTTC. Protein: CASSTRSSYEQYF.

The chain couples TRBV6-5 to TRBJ1-1, with D perhaps matching TRBD1 (6 bases). The germline V and J ends were trimmed by 5 bases and 0 bases, with 10 bases remaining between them. The CDR3 has 14 amino acids. CDR1 is MNHEY and CDR2 is SVGAGI in the germline V gene. CDR3 sequence (DNA): TGTGCCAGCAGTGGACAGAGAGTGAACACTGAAGCTTTCTTT. It encodes CASSGQRVNTEAFF.

This rearrangement joins TRBV27 to TRBJ1-1; a weak D match, TRBD1 (6 bases). V lost 6 bases and J lost 3, with 11 bases in between. The CDR3 contains 13 residues. Germline CDR1 is MNHEY and CDR2 is SMNVEV (reference sequence). The chain's CDR3 is CASRRDTYTEAFF. CDR3 DNA sequence: TGTGCCAGCAGACGGGACACTTACACTGAAGCTTTCTTT.

This clone was observed once. The chain combines TRBV7-2 with TRBJ2-7; D is tentatively TRBD1 or TRBD2 (6 bases each). V lost 2 bases and J 2 bases, leaving 13 bases between the germline ends. The CDR3 sequence is 15 residues long. In germline, CDR1 is SGHTA, CDR2 FQGNSA. The CDR3: CASSLRGGSPYEQYF. CDR3 bases: TGTGCCAGCAGCTTAAGAGGGGGGAGCCCCTACGAGCAGTACTTC.

This clone has just one count. As DNA, the CDR3 is TGTGCCAGCAGTGTAAAGCGGAACACCATATATTTT. This translates into CASSVKRNTIYF. The genes are TRBV2 and TRBJ1-3; D is ambiguous. CDR3 length equals 12 residues. V lost 4 bases, J lost 7 bases, and 8 bases lay in between. The germline gives CDR1 SNHLY, CDR2 FYNNEI.